This entry lists 23 T cell receptor beta chains sequenced from one sample in a study of tumor-infiltrating lymphocytes in localized non-small cell lung cancer. Profiled with immunoSEQ multiplex PCR; TCRdb holds only in-frame clones, not every one. The sample carries over 10,000 clones, around three fifths recorded once. The sequenced sample consisted of lung tumor tissue. The receptors were gathered from a human donor with non-small cell lung cancer.

This chain joins TRBV10-3 and TRBJ2-7, with TRBD2 matching 13 bases. V was pared by 6 bases and J by 7 bases, with 6 bases of the junction left unmatched. The CDR3 consists of 14 residues. The germline V gene encodes CDR1 ENHRY and CDR2 SYGVKD. The CDR3 DNA reads as TGTGCCATCAGGGGTGGGACTAGCGGGATTGAGCAGTACTTC. Amino acids: CAIRGGTSGIEQYF.

This clone was detected a few times. The chain couples TRBV9 to TRBJ2-3; possible D gene TRBD1, 6 bases. The ends were cut back, 4 bases at V and 8 bases at J, with 23 bases in the middle. The CDR3 spans 16 residues. Germline assignment: CDR1 SGDLS and CDR2 YYNGEE. CDR3 nucleotide sequence: TGTGCCAGCAGCATCCATGACAGGAGATCTACCGGTACGCAGTATTTT. Encoded protein: CASSIHDRRSTGTQYF.

The table lists this clone with a count of one. The gene calls are TRBV14 and TRBJ2-5; D not certain. V shed 4 bases and J shed 6 bases, with 15 bases lying between them. The CDR3 sequence is 14 residues long. CDR1 is SGHDN and CDR2 is FVKESK in the germline V gene. Here the CDR3 reads CASSPGGFFQTQYF. CDR3 DNA sequence: TGTGCCAGCAGCCCGGGTGGGTTCTTTCAGACCCAGTACTTC.

The chain joins TRBV30 to TRBJ2-7, with no clear D. The V and J ends lost 0 bases and 5 bases respectively, with 5 bases between them. The CDR3 runs to 11 residues. The germline V gene has CDR1 GTSNPN and CDR2 SVGIG (reference sequence). In DNA form, the CDR3 reads TGTGCCTGGAGTGTAGTGGACGAGCAGTACTTC. It encodes CAWSVVDEQYF.

Of note for this clone: Mismatch with germline at one junction end may stem from a read error. This chain connects TRBV30 to TRBJ1-3; possible D gene TRBD1, 6 bases. The CDR3 runs 13 residues. The germline CDR1 and CDR2 sequences are GTSNPN and SVGIG (reference sequence). For the CDR3, the DNA is TGTGCCTGGAATAGGGGGGAGAGAAACACCGTATATTTT. Its translation is CAWNRGERNTVYF.

The genes are TRBV28 and TRBJ2-1, with 8 bases aligning to TRBD2. J gave up 7 bases and V 7 bases, and 9 bases lay outside the gene matches. CDR3 length: 14 residues. Germline V gene sequence: CDR1 MDHEN, CDR2 SYDVKM. The CDR3 loop is CASNRLAGSNEQFF. The DNA of the CDR3 is TGTGCCAGCAACAGGCTAGCGGGTTCAAATGAGCAGTTCTTC. The full variable domain, its missing parts supplied by reference TRBV28 and TRBJ2-1, is DVKVTQSSRYLVKRTGEKVFLECVQDMDHENMFWYRQDPGLGLRLIYFSYDVKMKEKGDIPEGYSVSREKKERFSLILESASTNQTSMYLCASNRLAGSNEQFFGPGTRLTVL.

J is TRBJ2-7 and V is TRBV6-5, with a weak D call TRBD1 (6 bases). The CDR3 runs 16 residues. Germline values: CDR1 MNHEY, CDR2 SVGAGI. V lost 0 bases and J 1 base, leaving 13 bases between the germline ends. The CDR3 is CASSYSASTGSYEQYF. The CDR3 coding sequence is TGTGCCAGCAGTTACTCCGCTTCGACAGGTTCCTACGAGCAGTACTTC.

The chain employs TRBV13 and TRBJ1-3; D remains ambiguous. V lost 5 bases and J 1 base, leaving 12 bases between the germline ends. This CDR3 spans 15 amino acids. CDR1 is PRHDT and CDR2 is FYEKMQ in the germline V gene (reference sequence). As DNA, the CDR3 is TGTGCCAGCAGCAACAGCAGAATTTCTGGAAACACCATATATTTT. The encoded protein is CASSNSRISGNTIYF.

This clone was seen once. The chain is built from TRBV18 and TRBJ2-7; TRBD1 matches at 8 bases. J lost 5 bases, V lost 5 bases, and 11 bases had no gene match. The germline V gene has CDR1 KGHSH and CDR2 LQKENI. The CDR3 runs 15 residues. The CDR3 reads CASSLYQGAQDEQYF. The CDR3 DNA reads TGTGCCAGCTCATTATACCAGGGGGCGCAAGACGAGCAGTACTTC.

This clone was detected once. The genes are TRBV28 and TRBJ2-7; the D gene is possibly TRBD1 (5 bases). Germline CDR1 and CDR2: MDHEN and SYDVKM. Trimming took off 10 bases at V and 5 bases at J, with 21 bases between the two ends. The CDR3 consists of 14 residues. CDR3 sequence: CATTPKGRAHEQYF. CDR3 DNA sequence: TGTGCCACTACTCCCAAAGGCAGGGCCCACGAGCAGTACTTC.

The chain employs TRBV30 and TRBJ2-3, with D possibly being TRBD1 (5 bases). The CDR3 extends over 13 amino acids. Germline CDR1 is GTSNPN and CDR2 is SVGIG (reference sequence). V was pared by 3 bases and J by 6 bases, with 13 bases between. CDR3: CAWRRVGVDTQYF. Here the CDR3 DNA reads TGTGCCTGGAGAAGGGTAGGGGTGGATACGCAGTATTTT.

The CDR3 loop reads CASSLETPNYGYTF. As DNA, the CDR3 is TGCGCCAGCAGCTTGGAGACACCGAACTATGGCTACACCTTC. This chain links TRBV5-1 with TRBJ1-2; D is uncertain. The CDR3 is 14 amino acids. The germline V gene has CDR1 SGHRS and CDR2 YFSETQ. Trimming removed 0 bases from V and 2 bases from J, with 8 bases in between.

This clone was observed a few times. The CDR3 bases are TGTGCCAGCAACCCGGGACAGGCTGGAACCGGCTACACCTTC. Amino acids: CASNPGQAGTGYTF. The chain combines TRBV5-4 with TRBJ1-2; 8 bases fit TRBD1. Looked up from germline, CDR1 is SGHNT and CDR2 is YYREEE (reference sequence). The CDR3 runs 14 residues. V was clipped by 6 bases and J by 8 bases; unmatched bases: 12.

This chain joins TRBV6-6 and TRBJ2-5; possible D gene TRBD2, 5 bases. This CDR3 has 13 residues. Germline CDR1 and CDR2: MNHNY and SVGAGI (reference sequence). Trimming cost V 6 bases and J 2 bases, with 10 bases left between them. The DNA of the CDR3 is TGTGCCAGCAGGGCCAGCGGACAAGAGACCCAGTACTTC. It is translated as CASRASGQETQYF.

V and J are TRBV2 and TRBJ1-1; TRBD1 might be the D (6 bases). The CDR3 covers 14 residues. Germline V gene data show CDR1 as SNHLY and CDR2 as FYNNEI. Between the trimmed V and J ends, which lost 8 bases and 5 bases, there was a span of 18 bases. CDR3 sequence reads: CASVEQGVGTEAFF. Here the CDR3 DNA reads TGTGCCAGCGTAGAACAGGGAGTAGGAACTGAAGCTTTCTTT.

V and J are TRBV20-1 and TRBJ1-1; D is perhaps TRBD1 (5 bases). The length of the CDR3 is 10 residues. Per the germline V gene, CDR1 is DFQATT and CDR2 is SNEGSKA (reference sequence). CDR3 sequence (DNA): TGCACTAGGGGTGCTGTTGAAGCTTTCTTT. Protein product: CTRGAVEAFF.

A few counts support this clone. V gene TRBV2 combines with J gene TRBJ1-5, with 10 positions matching TRBD1. Trimming at V came to 6 bases and at J to 6 bases, leaving 8 bases not matched to a gene. Germline loops: CDR1 SNHLY, CDR2 FYNNEI. The CDR3 is 15 amino acids. CDR3 residues: CASRDGTGVSQPQHF. The CDR3 nucleotides are TGTGCCAGCAGGGACGGGACAGGGGTGAGTCAGCCCCAGCATTTT.

The genes are TRBV18 and TRBJ1-3; perhaps TRBD1 as D (5 bases). Germline V gene sequence: CDR1 KGHSH, CDR2 LQKENI. The CDR3 sequence is 16 residues long. The V end was cut by 3 bases, the J end by 0 bases, with 12 bases between. DNA of the CDR3: TGTGCCAGCTCACCTAAAACAGGCGACTCTGGAAACACCATATATTTT. This gives the protein CASSPKTGDSGNTIYF.

This clone was seen only a few times. J is TRBJ2-3 and V is TRBV18; D possibly corresponds to TRBD2 (6 bases). CDR1 and CDR2 from the germline V gene are KGHSH and LQKENI. V was clipped by 4 bases and J by 2 bases, with 13 bases between them. CDR3 length: 15 residues. The CDR3 nucleotides read TGTGCCAGCTCACGCGAGGGACTGAACACAGATACGCAGTATTTT. It translates to CASSREGLNTDTQYF.

By its share, this clone is medium-sized. The J gene is TRBJ1-2, the V gene TRBV5-4; D ambiguous. Looked up from germline, CDR1 is SGHNT and CDR2 is YYREEE (reference sequence). The CDR3 consists of 14 residues. V was pared by 3 bases and J by 2 bases, with 11 bases between. The CDR3 spells CASSWALVNYGYTF. CDR3 in DNA: TGTGCCAGCAGCTGGGCATTGGTAAACTATGGCTACACCTTC.

This chain links TRBV7-8 with TRBJ2-1; D is perhaps TRBD1 (5 bases). This CDR3 is built from 15 residues. Germline V lookup: CDR1 SGHVS, CDR2 FQNEAQ. V gave up 5 bases and J gave up 0 bases, with 11 bases separating them. CDR3 in DNA: TGTGCCAGCAGCCCCGACAGTTACTCCTACAATGAGCAGTTCTTC. Translated: CASSPDSYSYNEQFF.

The chain has TRBV5-4 and TRBJ2-7; D remains ambiguous. CDR3 length: 13 amino acids. Trimming removed 0 bases from V and 2 bases from J, with 6 bases in between. The germline V gene encodes CDR1 SGHNT and CDR2 YYREEE (reference sequence). The CDR3 region has the DNA TGTGCCAGCAGCTTGGACGACGCCTACGAGCAGTACTTC. Translating gives CASSLDDAYEQYF.

The chain recombines TRBV6-6 with TRBJ2-1; D possibly corresponds to TRBD2 (6 bases). V gave up 4 bases and J gave up 8 bases, with 18 bases separating them. This CDR3 comprises 15 residues. CDR1 is MNHNY, CDR2 SVGAGI, per germline (reference sequence). The CDR3 loop reads CASSSHLLASHEQFF. In DNA form, the CDR3 reads TGTGCCAGCAGTTCCCATCTACTAGCTTCCCATGAGCAGTTCTTC.